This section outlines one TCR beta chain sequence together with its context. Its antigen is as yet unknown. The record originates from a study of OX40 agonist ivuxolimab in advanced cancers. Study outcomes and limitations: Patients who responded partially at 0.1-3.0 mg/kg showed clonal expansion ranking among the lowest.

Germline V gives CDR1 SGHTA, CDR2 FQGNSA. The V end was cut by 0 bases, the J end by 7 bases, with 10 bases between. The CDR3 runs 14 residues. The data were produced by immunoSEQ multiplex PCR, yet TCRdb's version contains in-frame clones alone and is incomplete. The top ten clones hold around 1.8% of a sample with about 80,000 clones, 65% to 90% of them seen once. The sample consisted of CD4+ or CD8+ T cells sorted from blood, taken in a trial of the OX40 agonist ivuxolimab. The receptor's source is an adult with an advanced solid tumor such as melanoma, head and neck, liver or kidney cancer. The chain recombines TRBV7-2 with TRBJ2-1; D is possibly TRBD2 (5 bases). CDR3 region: CASSLAVLGNEQFF. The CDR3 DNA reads TGTGCCAGCAGCTTAGCGGTACTAGGTAATGAGCAGTTCTTC.